These T cell receptor beta chains were read from a single sample in a study of blood T cell repertoires in COVID-19. The table came from immunoSEQ multiplex PCR; TCRdb's copy has only in-frame clones and leaves some out. The data hold 160,000 or so clones, with roughly 88% observed a single time. Material: peripheral blood. These receptors were taken from a woman aged 45 to 65 with acute or convalescent COVID-19. CDR3s include the opening cysteine and the closing phenylalanine or tryptophan. Fields, in order: CDR3 DNA, CDR3 protein, D gene, V gene, clone size, J gene. A D gene is named only where the DNA matches it firmly. Clone size is shown for a subset of rows, as once, few, many or a class of expanded clone.

CDR3nt: TGTGCCAGCAGCTTAGGGGGCGTAGGACAGCCCCAGCATTTT
CDR3aa: CASSLGGVGQPQHF
d_gene: .
v_gene: TRBV13
abundance: .
j_gene: TRBJ1-5

CDR3nt: TGCGCCAGCAGCCAAGAGGGGACTAGTCTAGACATTCAGTACTTC
CDR3aa: CASSQEGTSLDIQYF
d_gene: TRBD2
v_gene: TRBV4-1
abundance: .
j_gene: TRBJ2-4

CDR3nt: TGTGCCATCAGTGAGCCGGACAGGGGTTTAAGGGAGACCCAGTACTTC
CDR3aa: CAISEPDRGLRETQYF
d_gene: TRBD1
v_gene: TRBV10-3
abundance: few
j_gene: TRBJ2-5

CDR3nt: TGTGCCAGTAGTATATTATCGGGACAGGGACCCTACGAGCAGTACTTC
CDR3aa: CASSILSGQGPYEQYF
d_gene: TRBD1
v_gene: TRBV19
abundance: .
j_gene: TRBJ2-7

CDR3nt: TGTGCCAGCAGCCGACAGGGAGACGATGAGCAGTTCTTC
CDR3aa: CASSRQGDDEQFF
d_gene: TRBD1
v_gene: TRBV6-2/TRBV6-3
abundance: .
j_gene: TRBJ2-1

CDR3nt: TGTGCCACCTACCGCTGCTCGGGACTAGCGATCGTTGGGGAGCTGTTTTTT
CDR3aa: CATYRCSGLAIVGELFF
d_gene: TRBD2
v_gene: TRBV24-1
abundance: .
j_gene: TRBJ2-2

CDR3nt: TGTGCCAGCAGTTACTCGGGGGGGGCCCGCGGCTACACCTTC
CDR3aa: CASSYSGGARGYTF
d_gene: .
v_gene: TRBV6-2/TRBV6-3
abundance: .
j_gene: TRBJ1-2

CDR3nt: TGTGCCAGCCGAGGGGGCCTTAGCAATCAGCCCCAGCATTTT
CDR3aa: CASRGGLSNQPQHF
d_gene: TRBD1
v_gene: TRBV6-5
abundance: .
j_gene: TRBJ1-5

CDR3nt: TGTGCCAGAAGCCACGATCGGGACAGGGGGCCCTCACCCCTCCACTTT
CDR3aa: CARSHDRDRGPSPLHF
d_gene: TRBD1
v_gene: TRBV5-3
abundance: .
j_gene: TRBJ1-6

CDR3nt: TGTGCCAGCAGCCTGGAGGAAGGTAGCGCTATCGGGCAGTACTTC
CDR3aa: CASSLEEGSAIGQYF
d_gene: .
v_gene: TRBV4-2
abundance: .
j_gene: TRBJ2-7

CDR3nt: TGTGCCAGTTCGATCACAGGAGTTAACGAGCAGTACTTC
CDR3aa: CASSITGVNEQYF
d_gene: .
v_gene: TRBV21-1
abundance: .
j_gene: TRBJ2-7

CDR3nt: TGCGCCAGCAGCCAAGATTCCGCGGGAGCTGCAGATACGCAGTATTTT
CDR3aa: CASSQDSAGAADTQYF
d_gene: TRBD2
v_gene: TRBV4-3
abundance: .
j_gene: TRBJ2-3

CDR3nt: TGTGCCAGCAGCGCCACAGGCAACTATGGCTACACCTTC
CDR3aa: CASSATGNYGYTF
d_gene: .
v_gene: TRBV2
abundance: .
j_gene: TRBJ1-2

CDR3nt: TGTGCCAGCAGCGGGGGACAGAGCAATCAGCCCCAGCATTTT
CDR3aa: CASSGGQSNQPQHF
d_gene: TRBD1
v_gene: TRBV9
abundance: .
j_gene: TRBJ1-5

CDR3nt: TGTGCCAGCGAGGACAGGGTTAACACCGGGGAGCTGTTTTTT
CDR3aa: CASEDRVNTGELFF
d_gene: TRBD1
v_gene: TRBV9
abundance: .
j_gene: TRBJ2-2

CDR3nt: TGTGCCAGCAGCCAGACAGCTAGCACAGATACGCAGTATTTT
CDR3aa: CASSQTASTDTQYF
d_gene: .
v_gene: TRBV4-2
abundance: .
j_gene: TRBJ2-3

CDR3nt: TGTGCCAGCAGCTTAGAAGGACAGTCACTCCACTTT
CDR3aa: CASSLEGQSLHF
d_gene: .
v_gene: TRBV7-2
abundance: .
j_gene: TRBJ1-6

CDR3nt: TGTGCCAGCAGTAAACCTAGCGGGGGGTCCTACAATGAGCAGTTCTTC
CDR3aa: CASSKPSGGSYNEQFF
d_gene: TRBD2
v_gene: TRBV27
abundance: .
j_gene: TRBJ2-1

CDR3nt: TGTGCAAGTCGCTTAGCCCAGGGCGATTGCTATGGCTACACCTTC
CDR3aa: CASRLAQGDCYGYTF
d_gene: .
v_gene: TRBV12-2
abundance: .
j_gene: TRBJ1-2

CDR3nt: TGTGCCAGCAGCTTATCGGGACTAGCGGGAGGGGAGCAGTTCTTC
CDR3aa: CASSLSGLAGGEQFF
d_gene: TRBD2
v_gene: TRBV11-3
abundance: .
j_gene: TRBJ2-1

CDR3nt: TGTGCCAGCTCACAGGACAGGGCCTATGGCTACACCTTC
CDR3aa: CASSQDRAYGYTF
d_gene: TRBD1
v_gene: TRBV18
abundance: .
j_gene: TRBJ1-2

CDR3nt: TGTGCCAGCAGCCAAGGCGCTTCTGCTATTACCTACGAGCAGTACTTC
CDR3aa: CASSQGASAITYEQYF
d_gene: .
v_gene: TRBV4-2
abundance: .
j_gene: TRBJ2-7

CDR3nt: TGTGCCAGCAGCTTAGCATCCTACAATGAGCAGTTCTTC
CDR3aa: CASSLASYNEQFF
d_gene: .
v_gene: TRBV5-5
abundance: .
j_gene: TRBJ2-1

CDR3nt: TGTGCCAGCAGCACCCAGACAGGGTGGACAGGAAACACCATATATTTT
CDR3aa: CASSTQTGWTGNTIYF
d_gene: TRBD1
v_gene: TRBV7-9
abundance: .
j_gene: TRBJ1-3

CDR3nt: TGCGCCAGCAGCTACCAAGGGGGCGGCTACAATGAGCAGTTCTTC
CDR3aa: CASSYQGGGYNEQFF
d_gene: TRBD1
v_gene: TRBV5-1
abundance: .
j_gene: TRBJ2-1

CDR3nt: TGCGCCAGCAGCTTGGCGCCTAGCGGGGGGAGCACCGGGGAGCTGTTTTTT
CDR3aa: CASSLAPSGGSTGELFF
d_gene: TRBD2
v_gene: TRBV5-1
abundance: once
j_gene: TRBJ2-2

CDR3nt: TGTGCCAGCAGCATGAACAGGGGTGGCTATGGCTACACCTTC
CDR3aa: CASSMNRGGYGYTF
d_gene: TRBD1
v_gene: TRBV7-8
abundance: .
j_gene: TRBJ1-2

CDR3nt: TGTGCCAGCAGCCCCGCGGCCCGGACAGGGAGAACTGAAGCTTTCTTT
CDR3aa: CASSPAARTGRTEAFF
d_gene: TRBD1
v_gene: TRBV5-4
abundance: .
j_gene: TRBJ1-1

CDR3nt: TGTGCCAGCTCACCAAATCGGCGGGTTGGTGAAGCTTTCTTT
CDR3aa: CASSPNRRVGEAFF
d_gene: .
v_gene: TRBV18
abundance: .
j_gene: TRBJ1-1

CDR3nt: TGCGCCAGCAGCCAAGAGGGACTAGCGGGGGGACAGAACACCGGGGAGCTGTTTTTT
CDR3aa: CASSQEGLAGGQNTGELFF
d_gene: TRBD2
v_gene: TRBV4-3
abundance: once
j_gene: TRBJ2-2

CDR3nt: TGTGCCAGCAGCTTAGGGGCGACAGGGCTAAGCTATGGCTACACCTTC
CDR3aa: CASSLGATGLSYGYTF
d_gene: TRBD1
v_gene: TRBV7-6
abundance: .
j_gene: TRBJ1-2

CDR3nt: TGTGCCAGCAGCCAGAAGACAGGGTATCAGCCCCAGCATTTT
CDR3aa: CASSQKTGYQPQHF
d_gene: TRBD1
v_gene: TRBV28
abundance: .
j_gene: TRBJ1-5

CDR3nt: TGTGCCAGCAGCTTAAGTCCCCCAGGGGTGTTCTTC
CDR3aa: CASSLSPPGVFF
d_gene: .
v_gene: TRBV7-2
abundance: .
j_gene: TRBJ2-1

CDR3nt: TGTGCCAGCAGTTTGGGCAGGGGCCATGGCTACACCTTC
CDR3aa: CASSLGRGHGYTF
d_gene: .
v_gene: TRBV12-3/TRBV12-4
abundance: .
j_gene: TRBJ1-2

CDR3nt: TGTGCCAGCAGCTTAGATAACCAGGGAGGGGGCTATGGCTACACCTTC
CDR3aa: CASSLDNQGGGYGYTF
d_gene: .
v_gene: TRBV7-8
abundance: .
j_gene: TRBJ1-2

CDR3nt: TGTGCCAGCTCACCATCGGGGGACAGGGCGCGGAGGAATTCACCCCTCCACTTT
CDR3aa: CASSPSGDRARRNSPLHF
d_gene: TRBD1
v_gene: TRBV18
abundance: .
j_gene: TRBJ1-6

CDR3nt: TGTGCCAGCAGCCAAGATCTCGCCAGTCAAGAGACCCAGTACTTC
CDR3aa: CASSQDLASQETQYF
d_gene: .
v_gene: TRBV4-2
abundance: .
j_gene: TRBJ2-5

CDR3nt: TGTGCCAGCAGCAAAGCCGGGAGGGGGCGGCCCCACGAGCAGTACTTC
CDR3aa: CASSKAGRGRPHEQYF
d_gene: .
v_gene: TRBV21-1
abundance: .
j_gene: TRBJ2-7

CDR3nt: TGTGCCAGTAGTATTAACAGGGGGAACTATGGCTACACCTTC
CDR3aa: CASSINRGNYGYTF
d_gene: TRBD1
v_gene: TRBV19
abundance: few
j_gene: TRBJ1-2

CDR3nt: TGTGCCAGCAGTTTCGGCAAGCGGGAGGGCCAGGGCACCGGGGAGCTGTTTTTT
CDR3aa: CASSFGKREGQGTGELFF
d_gene: TRBD2
v_gene: TRBV6-2/TRBV6-3
abundance: .
j_gene: TRBJ2-2

CDR3nt: TGTGCCAGCAGTGAACAGGCAGGGACTGGGGCCAACGTCCTGACTTTC
CDR3aa: CASSEQAGTGANVLTF
d_gene: .
v_gene: TRBV6-1
abundance: .
j_gene: TRBJ2-6

CDR3nt: TGTGCCAGCAGCTTAGAGGGGTGGAGAGCTTTCTTT
CDR3aa: CASSLEGWRAFF
d_gene: .
v_gene: TRBV7-6
abundance: .
j_gene: TRBJ1-1